These 10 T cell receptor beta chains were sequenced from one sample in a study of cytomegalovirus exposure and HLA in healthy donors. 60 Vbeta and 13 Jbeta primers were used in PCR. Method: immunoSEQ multiplex PCR; TCRdb's copy keeps in-frame clones and lacks some. The table has fewer than 200,000 clones, 77% seen once. Sequencing was done on a sample of PBMCs. The receptors shown here come from a woman aged 40 to 49 in good health and CMV-seropositive.

The chain uses TRBV6-5 and TRBJ1-5; D call uncertain. V gave up 8 bases and J gave up 4 bases, with 12 bases separating them. Germline CDR1 and CDR2: MNHEY and SVGAGI. This CDR3 spans 13 amino acids. The CDR3 sequence: CASEAATNQPQHF. The CDR3 DNA is TGTGCCAGCGAGGCAGCGACTAATCAGCCCCAGCATTTT.

This chain links TRBV6-6 with TRBJ1-2, with 7 bases matching TRBD1. From germline, CDR1 is MNHNY and CDR2 SVGAGI (reference sequence). The CDR3 totals 14 residues. The trim removed 7 bases at V and 4 bases at J, leaving 9 bases unmatched. CDR3 protein: CASTVFGTAYGYTF. The CDR3 bases are TGTGCCAGCACCGTATTCGGGACAGCCTATGGCTACACCTTC.

This chain uses TRBV5-6 with TRBJ2-2, with D hard to call. V lost 1 base and J 4 bases, leaving 5 bases between the germline ends. This CDR3 has 13 amino acids. The germline V gene has CDR1 SGHDT and CDR2 YYEEEE. The CDR3 DNA follows: TGTGCCAGCAGCTTGCTCCCCACCGGGGAGCTGTTTTTT. Translation gives CASSLLPTGELFF.

The chain has TRBV5-6 and TRBJ2-1; TRBD2 might be the D (5 bases). CDR3 length: 12 residues. V was pared by 1 base and J by 8 bases, with 7 bases between. Germline CDR1 reads SGHDT; CDR2 reads YYEEEE. The CDR3 nucleotides are TGTGCCAGCAGCTTGTGGGGAGATGAGCAGTTCTTC. It encodes CASSLWGDEQFF.

V and J are TRBV10-3 and TRBJ2-2; 9 positions match TRBD2. V shed 8 bases and J 0 bases; nucleotides not matched to a gene: 7. Looked up from germline, CDR1 is ENHRY and CDR2 is SYGVKD. The CDR3 has 16 amino acids. The CDR3 region is CAIQGSSGTNTGELFF. The CDR3 coding sequence is TGTGCCATCCAAGGGTCTAGCGGGACGAACACCGGGGAGCTGTTTTTT.

V and J are TRBV5-4 and TRBJ2-5; possibly TRBD1 for D (6 bases). V lost 1 base and J 11 bases, leaving 21 bases between the germline ends. The CDR3 sequence is 15 residues long. Germline CDR1 and CDR2: SGHNT and YYREEE (reference sequence). The CDR3: CASSLKQGPSKGQYF. The DNA of the CDR3 is TGTGCCAGCAGCTTGAAACAGGGCCCTAGTAAAGGGCAGTACTTC.

This clone was counted once. V is TRBV7-2 and J is TRBJ1-3; 9 nucleotides align to TRBD1. Germline trimming cut 1 base from V and 8 bases from J; bases unmatched to any gene: 12. The length of the CDR3 is 17 residues. CDR1 and CDR2 (germline): SGHTA, FQGNSA. DNA for the CDR3: TGTGCCAGCAGCTTAGGGGGAGCCGGGACAGGGTCAGACACCATATATTTT. Its translation: CASSLGGAGTGSDTIYF.

The chain uses TRBV10-3 and TRBJ2-7; 7 bases map to TRBD2. V lost 11 bases to trimming and J lost 4 bases; unmatched junction nucleotides: 11. Germline assignment: CDR1 ENHRY and CDR2 SYGVKD. The CDR3 is 13 amino acids. DNA of the CDR3: TGTGCCGTCCGAGTGGCGGGGGAATACGAGCAGTACTTC. Translated, it gives CAVRVAGEYEQYF.

There are a few counts of this clone. The rearrangement links TRBV7-9 to TRBJ1-5; D is ambiguous. The germline V and J ends were trimmed by 1 base and 3 bases, with 7 bases remaining between them. The germline CDR1 and CDR2 sequences are SEHNR and FQNEAQ (reference sequence). The CDR3 is 14 amino acids. The CDR3 loop reads CASSLGQDNQPQHF. In DNA form, the CDR3 reads TGTGCCAGCAGCTTAGGCCAGGACAATCAGCCCCAGCATTTT.

J is TRBJ1-1 and V is TRBV6-1; D might be TRBD1 (6 bases). Trimming stripped 1 base from V and 4 bases from J, with 16 bases between. Germline assignment: CDR1 MNHNS and CDR2 SASEGT. The CDR3 contains 16 residues. Here the CDR3 reads CASSEGPGDVSTEAFF. As DNA, the CDR3 is TGTGCCAGCAGTGAAGGCCCAGGGGATGTGAGCACTGAAGCTTTCTTT.